The clone carrying this TCR beta chain was observed once. The data were taken from a study of blood T cell repertoires in COVID-19. Whole-study context: Whether acute or convalescent, the COVID-19 samples came from the United States, Italy and Spain.

Looked up from germline, CDR1 is SGHRS and CDR2 is YFSETQ. The CDR3 is 13 amino acids. Trimming removed 0 bases at V and 6 bases at J, with 9 bases between. Libraries were prepared by immunoSEQ multiplex PCR; TCRdb keeps only in-frame clonotypes and omits some of them. The sample yields approximately 190,000 clones, around four fifths seen once. The source of this sequence is a man under 40 with active or convalescent COVID-19. This chain joins TRBV5-1 and TRBJ1-2; D is possibly TRBD1 (5 bases). Sequencing was done on a sample of peripheral blood. The CDR3 DNA is TGCGCCAGCAGCTTGGGCAGGGCTGATGGCTACACCTTC. This encodes CASSLGRADGYTF. Full variable domain (rest looked up from reference TRBV5-1 and TRBJ1-2): KAGVTQTPRYLIKTRGQQVTLSCSPISGHRSVSWYQQTPGQGLQFLFEYFSETQRNKGNFPGRFSGRQFSNSRSEMNVSTLELGDSALYLCASSLGRADGYTFGSGTRLTVV.